This T cell receptor beta chain came from a study of T cell responses to AZD1222 COVID-19 vaccine. Points from the study as a whole: It was only after the peak T cell response that any repertoires were sampled. Baseline seropositives among AZD1222 recipients totaled only six or seven.

CDR3 length equals 13 residues. The V end lost 0 bases, the J end lost 5 bases, and 9 bases lay between the germline ends. Germline CDR1 is SGHRS and CDR2 is YFSETQ. Assay: immunoSEQ multiplex PCR; the TCRdb copy retains only in-frame clones and omits some. The table has more than 75,000 clones, 90% seen once. As to this clone: Its antigen is still unknown.

The V gene is TRBV5-1, the J gene TRBJ2-7, with D perhaps matching TRBD2 (6 bases). This TCR derives from an adult who received the AZD1222 COVID-19 vaccine. The sequenced sample was peripheral blood, obtained 28 days after the second AZD1222 dose. DNA of the CDR3: TGCGCCAGCAGCTTGGGACGGGGGAACGAGCAGTACTTC. Protein product: CASSLGRGNEQYF.